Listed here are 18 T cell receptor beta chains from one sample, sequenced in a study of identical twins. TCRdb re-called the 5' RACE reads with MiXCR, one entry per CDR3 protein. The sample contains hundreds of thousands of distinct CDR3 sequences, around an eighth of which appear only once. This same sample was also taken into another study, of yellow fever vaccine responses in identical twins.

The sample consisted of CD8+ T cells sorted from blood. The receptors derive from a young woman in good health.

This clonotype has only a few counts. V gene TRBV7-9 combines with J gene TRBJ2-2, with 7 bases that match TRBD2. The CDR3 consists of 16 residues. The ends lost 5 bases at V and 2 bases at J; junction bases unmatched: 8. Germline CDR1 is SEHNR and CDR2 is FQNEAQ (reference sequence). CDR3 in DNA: TGTGCCAGCAGCCCCCCGTCTAGCGGAAACACCGGGGAGCTGTTTTTT. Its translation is CASSPPSSGNTGELFF.

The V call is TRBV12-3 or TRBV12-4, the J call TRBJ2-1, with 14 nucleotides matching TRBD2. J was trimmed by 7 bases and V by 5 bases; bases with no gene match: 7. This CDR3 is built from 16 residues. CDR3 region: CASSPPGLAGGNEQFF. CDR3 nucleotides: TGTGCCAGCAGTCCCCCCGGACTAGCGGGAGGAAATGAGCAGTTCTTC.

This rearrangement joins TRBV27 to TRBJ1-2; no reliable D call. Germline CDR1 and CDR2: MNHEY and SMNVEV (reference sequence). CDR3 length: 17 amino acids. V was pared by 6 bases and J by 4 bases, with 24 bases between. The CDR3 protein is CASSPHRGRVESYGYTF. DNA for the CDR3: TGTGCCAGCAGCCCGCACCGAGGGAGGGTTGAATCCTATGGCTACACCTTC.

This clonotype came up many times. Written as DNA, the CDR3 is TGCGCCAGCAGCCAGGATCCCGGGACAGCTTACAATGAGCAGTTCTTC. As protein: CASSQDPGTAYNEQFF. The chain combines TRBV4-1 with TRBJ2-1; 7 bases line up with TRBD1. There are 16 residues in the CDR3. CDR1 and CDR2 (germline): MGHRA, YSYEKL. V shed 3 bases and J 4 bases; nucleotides not matched to a gene: 9.

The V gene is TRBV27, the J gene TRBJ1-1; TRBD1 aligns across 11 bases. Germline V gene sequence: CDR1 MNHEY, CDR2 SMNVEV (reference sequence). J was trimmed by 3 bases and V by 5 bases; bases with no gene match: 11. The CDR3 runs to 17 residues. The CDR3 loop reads CASSLGQGAFKDTEAFF. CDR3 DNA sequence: TGTGCCAGCAGTCTTGGACAGGGGGCCTTTAAGGACACTGAAGCTTTCTTT.

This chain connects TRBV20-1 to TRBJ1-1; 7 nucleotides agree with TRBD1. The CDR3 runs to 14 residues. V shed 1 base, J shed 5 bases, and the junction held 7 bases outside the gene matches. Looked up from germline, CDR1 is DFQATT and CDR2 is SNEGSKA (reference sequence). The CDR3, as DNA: TGCAGTGCTAGAGGTCCAGACAGGGAAACTGAAGCTTTCTTT. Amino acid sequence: CSARGPDRETEAFF.

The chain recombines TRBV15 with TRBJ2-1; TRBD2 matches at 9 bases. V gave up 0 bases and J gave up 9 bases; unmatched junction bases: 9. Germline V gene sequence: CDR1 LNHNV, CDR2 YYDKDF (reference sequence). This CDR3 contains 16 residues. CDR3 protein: CATSREIGGRASEQFF. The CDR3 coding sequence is TGTGCCACCAGCAGAGAAATTGGCGGGAGGGCCTCTGAGCAGTTCTTC.

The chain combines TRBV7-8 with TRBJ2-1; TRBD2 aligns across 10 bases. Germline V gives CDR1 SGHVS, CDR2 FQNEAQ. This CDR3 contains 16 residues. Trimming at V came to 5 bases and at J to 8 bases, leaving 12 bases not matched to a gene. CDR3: CASSLLSGGARDEQFF. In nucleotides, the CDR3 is TGTGCCAGCAGCCTCCTGAGCGGGGGGGCTAGAGATGAGCAGTTCTTC.

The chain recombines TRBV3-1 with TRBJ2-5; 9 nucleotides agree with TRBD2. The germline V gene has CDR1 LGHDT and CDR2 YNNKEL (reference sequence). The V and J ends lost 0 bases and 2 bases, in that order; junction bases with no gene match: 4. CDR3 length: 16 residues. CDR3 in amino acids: CASSQDQAGGQETQYF. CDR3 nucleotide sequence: TGTGCCAGCAGCCAAGATCAAGCGGGAGGACAAGAGACCCAGTACTTC.

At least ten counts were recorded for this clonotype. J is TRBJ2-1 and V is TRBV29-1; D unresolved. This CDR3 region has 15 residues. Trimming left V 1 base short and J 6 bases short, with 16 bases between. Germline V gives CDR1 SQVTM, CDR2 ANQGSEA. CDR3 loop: CSVEAMGSLLNEQFF. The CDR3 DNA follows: TGCAGCGTTGAAGCTATGGGGTCCCTACTCAATGAGCAGTTCTTC.

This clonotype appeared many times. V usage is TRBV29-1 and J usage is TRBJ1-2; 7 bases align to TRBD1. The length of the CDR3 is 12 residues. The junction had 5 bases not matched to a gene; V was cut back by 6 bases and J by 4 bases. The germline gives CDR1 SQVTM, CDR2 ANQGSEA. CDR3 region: CSVDRVPYGYTF. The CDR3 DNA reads TGCAGCGTCGACAGGGTTCCCTATGGCTACACCTTC.

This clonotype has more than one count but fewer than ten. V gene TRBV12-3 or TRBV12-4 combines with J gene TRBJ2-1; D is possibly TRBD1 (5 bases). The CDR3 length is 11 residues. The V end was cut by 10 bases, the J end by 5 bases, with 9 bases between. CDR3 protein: CATGKDNEQFF. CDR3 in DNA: TGTGCCACAGGGAAGGACAATGAGCAGTTCTTC.

CDR3 region: CSAFLASYNEQFF. CDR3 DNA: TGCAGTGCTTTTTTAGCCTCCTACAATGAGCAGTTCTTC. The V call is TRBV20-1, the J call TRBJ2-1; D not certain. Trimming took off 5 bases at V and 0 bases at J, with 8 bases between the two ends. The germline V gene encodes CDR1 DFQATT and CDR2 SNEGSKA (reference sequence). The CDR3 is 13 amino acids.

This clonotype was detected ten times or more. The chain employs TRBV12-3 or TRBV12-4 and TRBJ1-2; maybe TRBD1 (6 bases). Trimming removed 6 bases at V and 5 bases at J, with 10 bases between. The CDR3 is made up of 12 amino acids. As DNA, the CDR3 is TGTGCCAGCAGCCAGGGGTTATATGGCTACACCTTC. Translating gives CASSQGLYGYTF.

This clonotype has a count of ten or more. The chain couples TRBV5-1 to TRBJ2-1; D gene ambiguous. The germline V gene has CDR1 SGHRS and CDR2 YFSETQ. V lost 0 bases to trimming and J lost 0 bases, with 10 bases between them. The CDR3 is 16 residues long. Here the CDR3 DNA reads TGCGCCAGCAGCTTGGCTGAGACGAGCTCCTACAATGAGCAGTTCTTC. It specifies CASSLAETSSYNEQFF.

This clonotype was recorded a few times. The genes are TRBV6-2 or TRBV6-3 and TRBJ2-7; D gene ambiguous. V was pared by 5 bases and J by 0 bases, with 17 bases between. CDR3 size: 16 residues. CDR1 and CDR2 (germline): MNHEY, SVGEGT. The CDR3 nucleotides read TGTGCCAGCAGTGACCCTGAAGGAAGTCTCTCCTACGAGCAGTACGTC. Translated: CASSDPEGSLSYEQYV.

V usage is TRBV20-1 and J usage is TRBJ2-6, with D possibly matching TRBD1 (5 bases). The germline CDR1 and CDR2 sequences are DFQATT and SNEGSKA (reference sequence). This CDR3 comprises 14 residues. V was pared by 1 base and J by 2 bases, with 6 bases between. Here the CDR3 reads CSARGGAGANVLTF. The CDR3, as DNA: TGCAGTGCTAGAGGGGGCGCTGGGGCCAACGTCCTGACTTTC.

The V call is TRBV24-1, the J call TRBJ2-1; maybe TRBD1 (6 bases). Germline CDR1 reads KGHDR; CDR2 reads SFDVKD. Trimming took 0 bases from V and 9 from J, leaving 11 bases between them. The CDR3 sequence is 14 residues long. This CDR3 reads CATSDLLEDSEQFF. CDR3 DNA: TGTGCCACCAGTGATTTGCTAGAGGACAGTGAGCAGTTCTTC.